The 27 T cell receptor beta chains in this list originate from one sample, sequenced in a study of blood T cell repertoires in COVID-19. Clones were read by immunoSEQ multiplex PCR, and TCRdb kept only the in-frame ones, dropping some. The sample lists roughly 79,000 clones, roughly 90% occurring once. Sequenced: peripheral blood. These receptors all stem from a man aged 50-60 years with active COVID-19.

Only a few counts were recorded for this clone. As DNA, the CDR3 is TGTGCCAGCAGTGAAGCAGGAGGGTTATATAATTCACCCCTCCACTTT. Residues: CASSEAGGLYNSPLHF. The V call is TRBV6-1, the J call TRBJ1-6; D remains ambiguous. Trimming cost V 0 bases and J 4 bases, with 10 bases left between them. The CDR3 totals 16 residues. Per the germline V gene, CDR1 is MNHNS and CDR2 is SASEGT.

The rearrangement uses TRBV5-1 and TRBJ1-4; TRBD1 is a possible D gene (5 bases). CDR1 SGHRS and CDR2 YFSETQ come from the germline V gene. The ends were cut back, 4 bases at V and 0 bases at J, with 16 bases in the middle. The CDR3 is 17 amino acids. The DNA for the CDR3 is TGCGCCAGCAGCAGGGATACTGTAGGGGCAACTAATGAAAAACTGTTTTTT. It translates to CASSRDTVGATNEKLFF.

V usage is TRBV12-5 and J usage is TRBJ1-5; tentative D call: TRBD1 (5 bases). Germline lookup yields CDR1 LGHNT and CDR2 FRNRAP. Trimming shortened V by 4 bases and J by 6 bases, and 16 bases separated the two germline ends. This CDR3 comprises 15 residues. DNA of the CDR3: TGTGCTAGTGGTTACACCCAGGGTATCAGTCAGCCCCAGCATTTT. It codes for CASGYTQGISQPQHF.

Written as DNA, the CDR3 is TGCGCCAGCAGCTTGTTTCCAGCGGGGGTATACGAGCAGTACTTC. As protein: CASSLFPAGVYEQYF. V and J are TRBV5-1 and TRBJ2-7; 8 bases are a match to TRBD2. This CDR3 is 15 amino acids long. V shed 1 base and J 4 bases; nucleotides not matched to a gene: 7. Germline assignment: CDR1 SGHRS and CDR2 YFSETQ.

The CDR3 reads CASSPLPTGSMNTEAFF. CDR3 DNA sequence: TGTGCCAGCTCACCACTCCCAACAGGGTCAATGAACACTGAAGCTTTCTTT. The genes are TRBV18 and TRBJ1-1; maybe TRBD1 (6 bases). Trimming pared 1 base from V and 0 bases from J, leaving 15 bases between. Germline V gene sequence: CDR1 KGHSH, CDR2 LQKENI. The CDR3 is 17 amino acids.

This sequence joins TRBV9 and TRBJ1-1; perhaps TRBD1 as D (6 bases). Trimming stripped 3 bases from V and 6 bases from J, with 15 bases between. Per the germline V gene, CDR1 is SGDLS and CDR2 is YYNGEE. The CDR3 runs to 14 residues. DNA of the CDR3: TGTGCCAGCAGCGCCCTGACAGGTACCTCTGAAGCTTTCTTT. Translation: CASSALTGTSEAFF.

This sequence joins TRBV6-5 and TRBJ1-4, with D unresolved. V lost 6 bases and J lost 0, with 8 bases in between. The CDR3 has 14 residues. CDR1 is MNHEY and CDR2 is SVGAGI in the germline V gene. CDR3 coding DNA: TGTGCCAGCAGCACAATTGCAACTAATGAAAAACTGTTTTTT. It translates to CASSTIATNEKLFF.

The CDR3 region is CASSLSSTEAFF. The CDR3 DNA sequence: TGTGCCAGCAGTCTCTCCTCCACTGAAGCTTTCTTT. V and J are TRBV28 and TRBJ1-1, with no clear D. Trimming cost V 5 bases and J 4 bases, with 8 bases left between them. The CDR3 contains 12 residues. Germline V gives CDR1 MDHEN, CDR2 SYDVKM.

The chain uses TRBV6-5 and TRBJ1-5; TRBD1 is a possible D gene (6 bases). There are 13 residues in the CDR3. CDR1 is MNHEY and CDR2 is SVGAGI in the germline V gene. The V end was cut by 2 bases, the J end by 6 bases, with 8 bases between. CDR3 residues: CASSYLGGQPQHF. The CDR3 DNA reads TGTGCCAGCAGTTACCTAGGGGGTCAGCCCCAGCATTTT.

V gene TRBV19 combines with J gene TRBJ2-5; 10 nucleotides line up with TRBD2. V trimming: 5 bases; J trimming: 2 bases; junction bases outside the gene matches: 5. The CDR3 is 15 residues long. Germline values: CDR1 LNHDA, CDR2 SQIVND (reference sequence). The CDR3 protein is CASSSGLASQETQYF. The DNA for the CDR3 is TGTGCCAGTAGTTCGGGACTAGCGTCGCAAGAGACCCAGTACTTC.

V is TRBV19 and J is TRBJ1-2, with a possible D match to TRBD1 (6 bases). The CDR3 runs 12 residues. Germline CDR1 reads LNHDA; CDR2 reads SQIVND (reference sequence). V was pared by 7 bases and J by 8 bases, with 14 bases between. CDR3: CASKLTGRGYTF. The CDR3 nucleotides read TGTGCCAGTAAATTGACAGGCCGGGGCTACACCTTC.

The chain couples TRBV20-1 to TRBJ2-3, with D perhaps matching TRBD1 or TRBD2 (6 bases each). The length of the CDR3 is 13 residues. Trimming stripped 5 bases from V and 4 bases from J, with 13 bases between. Looked up from germline, CDR1 is DFQATT and CDR2 is SNEGSKA (reference sequence). The CDR3 is CSAGGGRADTQYF. The CDR3 nucleotides read TGCAGTGCTGGTGGGGGGCGGGCAGATACGCAGTATTTT.

The J gene is TRBJ2-6, the V gene TRBV10-2; possibly TRBD1 for D (6 bases). The CDR3 is made up of 19 amino acids. The V end was cut by 0 bases, the J end by 4 bases, with 19 bases between. The germline V gene encodes CDR1 WSHSY and CDR2 SAAADI. The CDR3 bases are TGCGCCAGCAGTGAGTCGTCTTGGACAGCCCCCCTCGGGGCCAACGTCCTGACTTTC. Its protein product is CASSESSWTAPLGANVLTF.

The rearrangement links TRBV15 to TRBJ2-2; 10 bases line up with TRBD2. CDR3 length: 19 amino acids. V lost 0 bases and J lost 0; bases outside the gene matches: 7. Per the germline V gene, CDR1 is LNHNV and CDR2 is YYDKDF (reference sequence). Here the CDR3 reads CATSRDLVTSGSNTGELFF. CDR3 in DNA: TGTGCCACCAGCAGAGATCTTGTGACTAGCGGGTCGAACACCGGGGAGCTGTTTTTT.

A single count supports this clone. The chain uses TRBV5-6 and TRBJ1-3, with D possibly TRBD1 on 6 matching bases. The CDR3 length is 15 residues. Germline CDR1 reads SGHDT; CDR2 reads YYEEEE. V lost 0 bases and J lost 2, with 9 bases in between. The DNA for the CDR3 is TGTGCCAGCAGCTTGGTGGGGGGGCCTGGAAACACCATATATTTT. Encoded protein: CASSLVGGPGNTIYF. Variable domain in full (rest from reference TRBV5-6 and TRBJ1-3): DAGVTQSPTHLIKTRGQQVTLRCSPKSGHDTVSWYQQALGQGPQFIFQYYEEEERQRGNFPDRFSGHQFPNYSSELNVNALLLGDSALYLCASSLVGGPGNTIYFGEGSWLTVV.

The chain carries TRBV3-1 (or the pseudogene TRBV3-2) and TRBJ2-3; no clear D gene. From germline, CDR1 is LGHDT and CDR2 YNNKEL (reference sequence). V was shortened by 1 base and J by 2 bases, with 10 bases between the two germline ends. CDR3 length: 15 residues. In nucleotides, the CDR3 is TGTGCCAGCAGCCAAGGCACAGCAATCACAGATACGCAGTATTTT. This encodes CASSQGTAITDTQYF.

The V and J genes are TRBV2 and TRBJ2-1, with 8 bases lining up with TRBD2. CDR1 is SNHLY, CDR2 FYNNEI, per germline. The CDR3 has 16 residues. Trimming took 7 bases from V and 0 from J; bases not matched to a gene: 8. CDR3 DNA sequence: TGTGCCAGCAATGCTGCGGGAGGAGACTCCTACAATGAGCAGTTCTTC. Protein: CASNAAGGDSYNEQFF.

The chain couples TRBV7-8 to TRBJ2-1, with a tentative D call TRBD2 (6 bases). The CDR3 spans 17 residues. Trimming removed 1 base from V and 3 bases from J, with 16 bases in between. Germline-derived CDR1 and CDR2 are SGHVS and FQNEAQ. Written as DNA, the CDR3 is TGTGCCAGCAGCTTAGAAGGTGCTAGCGCCAGCTACAATGAGCAGTTCTTC. This gives the protein CASSLEGASASYNEQFF. The full variable domain, completed using reference TRBV7-8 and TRBJ2-1, is GAGVSQSPRYKVAKRGQDVALRCDPISGHVSLFWYQQALGQGPEFLTYFQNEAQLDKSGLPSDRFFAERPEGSVSTLKIQRTQQEDSAVYLCASSLEGASASYNEQFFGPGTRLTVL.

The genes are TRBV5-1 and TRBJ2-7; a weak D match, TRBD2 (5 bases). Trimming left V 4 bases short and J 5 bases short, with 22 bases between. The CDR3 runs to 16 residues. Germline V gene lookup returns CDR1 SGHRS and CDR2 YFSETQ. CDR3 in amino acids: CASSMAASRAVDEQYF. CDR3 nucleotide sequence: TGCGCCAGCAGCATGGCGGCGTCGAGGGCGGTCGACGAGCAGTACTTC.

The genes are TRBV2 and TRBJ1-1; 8 positions agree with TRBD1. With 5 bases clipped from V and 7 bases from J, the junction kept 9 bases outside the gene matches. This CDR3 contains 14 residues. Germline V CDR1 and CDR2: SNHLY, FYNNEI. As DNA, the CDR3 is TGTGCCAGCAGTTCCCGCGGACAGGGAATTGAAGCTTTCTTT. Encoded protein: CASSSRGQGIEAFF.

In this sample, this clone turned up once. V usage is TRBV6-2 or TRBV6-3 and J usage is TRBJ1-5; TRBD1 aligns across 8 bases. Unmatched junction bases numbered 5, after V lost 6 bases and J lost 4 bases. The CDR3 has 14 residues. CDR1 and CDR2 from the germline V gene are MNHEY and SVGEGT. The CDR3 DNA follows: TGTGCCAGCAGCCTAGACAGGGGTAATCAGCCCCAGCATTTT. This encodes CASSLDRGNQPQHF.

The CDR3 spells CASSWAGTYEQYF. Here the CDR3 DNA reads TGTGCCAGTAGTTGGGCAGGAACTTACGAGCAGTACTTC. The chain uses TRBV19 and TRBJ2-7; D unclear. CDR1 LNHDA and CDR2 SQIVND come from the germline V gene (reference sequence). Deletions cut 5 bases from V and 4 bases from J, with 12 bases between. This CDR3 spans 13 amino acids.

The sample holds one count of this clone. The rearrangement links TRBV4-3 to TRBJ2-3; TRBD2 agrees at 9 bases. Per germline, CDR1 LGHNA and CDR2 YSLEER. This CDR3 region has 17 residues. V was pared by 4 bases and J by 4 bases, with 12 bases of the junction left unmatched. The DNA of the CDR3 is TGCGCCAGCAGCCTCTCCTTTCGCGGGGGGGCATCAGATACGCAGTATTTT. Protein sequence: CASSLSFRGGASDTQYF.

The chain links TRBV5-4 to TRBJ1-1; TRBD1 is a possible D gene (6 bases). This CDR3 region has 15 residues. In germline, CDR1 is SGHNT, CDR2 YYREEE (reference sequence). Trimming took off 1 base at V and 2 bases at J, with 12 bases between the two ends. CDR3 residues: CASSLIQGRNTEAFF. CDR3 DNA: TGTGCCAGCAGCTTGATTCAGGGGCGTAACACTGAAGCTTTCTTT. The whole variable domain, filled in from reference TRBV5-4 and TRBJ1-1, reads ETGVTQSPTHLIKTRGQQVTLRCSSQSGHNTVSWYQQALGQGPQFIFQYYREEENGRGNFPPRFSGLQFPNYSSELNVNALELDDSALYLCASSLIQGRNTEAFFGQGTRLTVV.

For this clone: Sequence at one end of the junction differs from germline and may be a read error. The chain uses TRBV7-7 and TRBJ2-1, with 9 bases identical to TRBD2. The germline gives CDR1 SSHAT, CDR2 FNYEAQ (reference sequence). This CDR3 comprises 16 residues. Here the CDR3 reads CASSLNSGGPYNEQFF. The CDR3 DNA reads TGTGCTAGCAGCTTAAATAGCGGGGGACCGTACAATGAGCAGTTCTTC.

The chain is built from TRBV30 and TRBJ2-7; 16 nucleotides align to TRBD2. This CDR3 is 15 amino acids long. The V and J ends lost 4 bases and 6 bases, in that order; junction bases with no gene match: 6. Germline V gene data show CDR1 as GTSNPN and CDR2 as SVGIG (reference sequence). CDR3 coding DNA: TGTGCCTGGACCCATGGGACTAGCGGGGGGGCCGAGCAGTACTTC. As protein: CAWTHGTSGGAEQYF. The full variable domain, in which reference TRBV30 and TRBJ2-7 provide the parts outside the CDR3, is SQTIHQWPATLVQPVGSPLSLECTVEGTSNPNLYWYRQAAGRGLQLLFYSVGIGQISSEVPQNLSASRPQDRQFILSSKKLLLSDSGFYLCAWTHGTSGGAEQYFGPGTRLTVT.

The chain recombines TRBV12-3 or TRBV12-4 with TRBJ1-1; D is perhaps TRBD1 (5 bases). This CDR3 has 13 amino acids. Deletions cut 5 bases from V and 10 bases from J, with 17 bases between. The CDR3, as DNA: TGTGCCAGCAGTCCTACCGGGGGGGTTGGAGCTTTCTTT. The encoded protein is CASSPTGGVGAFF.